This T cell receptor (beta chain) came from a study of T cells in Graves' hyperthyroidism and ophthalmopathy. Thyroid ultrasound and orbital computed tomography, with clinical symptoms and serum thyroxine and TRAb, informed diagnoses. Fresh peripheral blood, 10 ml, was the source of the PBMCs. About this clonotype: Its target is not known.

Germline CDR1 is SEHNR and CDR2 is FQNEAQ (reference sequence). V dropped 6 bases and J dropped 2; count of bases not matched to a gene: 7. This CDR3 has 15 amino acids. Researchers took RNA transcripts and amplified the TCR beta CDR3 regions from them. Primed by the HTBI set, a first-round RT-PCR was run on the TCR CDR3. TCRdb processed the multiplex PCR reads anew with MiXCR; each CDR3 protein has one entry. The table has roughly 500,000 distinct CDR3 sequences, 22% seen once. Findings and caveats of the study: Most expanded thyroid clonotypes above 0.001 also appeared in blood.

The sequencing input was blood. This sequence joins TRBV7-9 and TRBJ2-1; 7 bases are shared with TRBD1. The TCR comes from a woman aged 70-85 years with Graves' ophthalmopathy. The CDR3 is CASSPDRVTYNEQFF. The CDR3 DNA follows: TGTGCCAGCAGTCCAGACAGGGTGACCTACAATGAGCAGTTCTTC. The variable domain in full, completed from reference TRBV7-9 and TRBJ2-1, reads DTGVSQNPRHKITKRGQNVTFRCDPISEHNRLYWYRQTLGQGPEFLTYFQNEAQLEKSRLLSDRFSAERPKGSFSTLEIQRTEQGDSAMYLCASSPDRVTYNEQFFGPGTRLTVL.